This T cell receptor beta chain derives from a study of T cell repertoires in cytomegalovirus infection. At the level of the study: Public TCR beta signatures marked donors with CMV infection and the matching HLA. Notes on the study in general: Frequencies of public TCR beta families were cumulated, and this identified carriers of CMV plus the relevant HLA.

From the reads, TCRdb called clonotypes with MiXCR, one entry per CDR3 protein. This table holds about a million distinct CDR3 sequences, 31% found once. The germline V and J ends were trimmed by 7 bases and 3 bases, with 10 bases remaining between them. CDR3 length equals 13 residues. This clonotype was seen ten or more times. Its antigen is unknown. This sample comprised cultured CD8+ T cells from PBMCs, obtained from culture after CMV antigen stimulation. The sequence came from a human donor in good health (CMV status not recorded). Some clones in this sample may be carry-over from other donors' samples. The gene calls are TRBV12-3 or TRBV12-4 and TRBJ2-1; possibly TRBD2 for D (5 bases). Here the CDR3 DNA reads TGTGCCAGCACAGACGGGGTCTACAATGAGCAGTTCTTC. As protein: CASTDGVYNEQFF.